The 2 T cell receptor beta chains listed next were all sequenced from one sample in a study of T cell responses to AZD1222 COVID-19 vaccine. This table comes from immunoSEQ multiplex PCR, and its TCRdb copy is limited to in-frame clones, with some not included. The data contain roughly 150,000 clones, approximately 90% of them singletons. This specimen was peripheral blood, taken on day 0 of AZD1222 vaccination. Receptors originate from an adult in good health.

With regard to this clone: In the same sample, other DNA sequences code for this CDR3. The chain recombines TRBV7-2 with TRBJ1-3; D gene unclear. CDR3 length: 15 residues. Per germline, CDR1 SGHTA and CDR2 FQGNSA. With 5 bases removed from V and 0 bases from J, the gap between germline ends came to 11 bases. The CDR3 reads CASSLDRFSGNTIYF. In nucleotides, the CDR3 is TGTGCCAGCAGCCTGGACCGCTTCTCTGGAAACACCATATATTTT.

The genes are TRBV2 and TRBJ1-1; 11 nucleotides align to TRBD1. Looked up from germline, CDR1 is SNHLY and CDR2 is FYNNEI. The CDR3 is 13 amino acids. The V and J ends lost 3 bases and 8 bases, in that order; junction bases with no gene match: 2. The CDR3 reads CASSEGTGGEAFF. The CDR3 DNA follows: TGTGCCAGCAGTGAGGGGACAGGGGGGGAAGCTTTCTTT.